These 23 T cell receptor beta chains were sequenced from one sample in a study of shared clonotypes between healthy human individuals. Here immunoSEQ multiplex PCR was the method, and the copy in TCRdb shows in-frame clones only, minus some. In the table there are roughly 2 million clones, roughly 94% of which are singletons. Source material: naive CD4+ T cells sorted from blood. Subset specified: CD45RA+ positively selected. The receptors here all came from a man between 18 and 29 years old in good health.

The chain employs TRBV5-1 and TRBJ1-1; D may be TRBD1 (5 bases). Trimming stripped 0 bases from V and 6 bases from J, with 15 bases between. From germline, CDR1 is SGHRS and CDR2 YFSETQ. CDR3 length: 15 amino acids. CDR3 loop: CASSLGQGAISEAFF. In nucleotides, the CDR3 is TGCGCCAGCAGCTTGGGGCAGGGCGCAATATCTGAAGCTTTCTTT.

For this clone: This CDR3 is also generated by other DNA sequences in the sample. This sequence joins TRBV7-9 and TRBJ2-3, with D hard to call. This CDR3 is 13 amino acids long. The ends were cut back, 1 base at V and 1 base at J, with 3 bases in the middle. Germline-derived CDR1 and CDR2 are SEHNR and FQNEAQ (reference sequence). CDR3 residues: CASSLVGTDTQYF. CDR3 coding DNA: TGTGCCAGCAGCTTAGTAGGCACAGATACGCAGTATTTT.

The rearrangement uses TRBV5-1 and TRBJ2-3, with TRBD2 matching over 12 bases. Looked up from germline, CDR1 is SGHRS and CDR2 is YFSETQ. This CDR3 is 17 amino acids long. The V gene end was trimmed by 1 base and the J gene end by 4 bases; junction bases not matched to a gene: 7. The CDR3 nucleotides are TGCGCCAGCAGCTTGCTGGCTAGCGGGAGGGCATCAGATACGCAGTATTTT. This gives the protein CASSLLASGRASDTQYF. Based on the CDR3 plus reference TRBV5-1 and TRBJ2-3, the full variable domain is KAGVTQTPRYLIKTRGQQVTLSCSPISGHRSVSWYQQTPGQGLQFLFEYFSETQRNKGNFPGRFSGRQFSNSRSEMNVSTLELGDSALYLCASSLLASGRASDTQYFGPGTRLTVL.

The table lists this clone with a count of one. The chain's CDR3 is CAWSSGGANEQYF. CDR3 coding DNA: TGTGCCTGGTCTAGCGGGGGGGCAAACGAGCAGTACTTC. The rearrangement links TRBV30 to TRBJ2-7; 12 bases agree with TRBD2. Germline lookup yields CDR1 GTSNPN and CDR2 SVGIG (reference sequence). The ends lost 5 bases at V and 5 bases at J; junction bases unmatched: 4. The CDR3 is 13 residues long.

The CDR3 DNA is TGTGCCAGCAGCCAAGCGGTAAACTATGGCTACACCTTC. It translates to CASSQAVNYGYTF. This sequence joins TRBV4-2 and TRBJ1-2; D unclear. This CDR3 has 13 amino acids. Trimming took 1 base from V and 2 from J, leaving 5 bases between them. In germline, CDR1 is LGHNA, CDR2 YNFKEQ.

A remark on this clone: The sample holds other DNA sequences that translate to the same CDR3. CDR3 sequence reads: CASRPQGNYGYTF. The CDR3 region has the DNA TGTGCCAGCAGACCCCAGGGCAACTATGGCTACACCTTC. The chain carries TRBV6-5 and TRBJ1-2, with a weak D call TRBD1 (5 bases). The CDR3 has 13 amino acids. The V and J ends lost 6 bases and 2 bases respectively, with 10 bases between them. Per the germline V gene, CDR1 is MNHEY and CDR2 is SVGAGI.

The J gene is TRBJ2-5, the V gene TRBV5-1, with D perhaps matching TRBD2 (6 bases). The germline V and J ends were trimmed by 5 bases and 4 bases, with 21 bases remaining between them. This CDR3 spans 16 amino acids. Germline loops: CDR1 SGHRS, CDR2 YFSETQ. CDR3 nucleotide sequence: TGCGCCAGCAGGTTTCAACCGGGAGCAGTCGCAGAGACCCAGTACTTC. This encodes CASRFQPGAVAETQYF.

This chain joins TRBV7-2 and TRBJ1-4; D ambiguous. This CDR3 is built from 12 residues. Trimming cost V 3 bases and J 6 bases, with 5 bases left between them. In germline, CDR1 is SGHTA, CDR2 FQGNSA. CDR3 in amino acids: CASSLEDEKLFF. In DNA form, the CDR3 reads TGTGCCAGCAGCTTGGAGGATGAAAAACTGTTTTTT.

This clone was recorded only once. V usage is TRBV19 and J usage is TRBJ1-1, with TRBD1 identical over 7 bases. CDR3 length equals 16 residues. Germline V gene lookup returns CDR1 LNHDA and CDR2 SQIVND (reference sequence). V gave up 6 bases and J gave up 2 bases; unmatched junction bases: 12. The CDR3 here is CASRSFNRGFNTEAFF. CDR3 bases: TGTGCCAGTAGAAGCTTTAACAGGGGATTTAACACTGAAGCTTTCTTT.

This chain links TRBV6-1 with TRBJ1-5; D is perhaps TRBD1 (6 bases). This CDR3 spans 14 amino acids. The germline V and J ends were trimmed by 8 bases and 5 bases, with 16 bases remaining between them. Germline V gives CDR1 MNHNS, CDR2 SASEGT. DNA for the CDR3: TGTGCCAGCGTGGCTGGGCAGGGGTATCAGCCCCAGCATTTT. This encodes CASVAGQGYQPQHF.

The gene calls are TRBV6-6 and TRBJ2-6, with D possibly called TRBD1 or TRBD2 (5 bases each). CDR1 and CDR2 from the germline V gene are MNHNY and SVGAGI (reference sequence). V was pared by 8 bases and J by 2 bases, with 16 bases between. CDR3 length: 16 residues. The CDR3 DNA sequence: TGTGCCAGCGGGACCGACACTAAGGCTGGGGCCAACGTCCTGACTTTC. It translates to CASGTDTKAGANVLTF.

The rearrangement joins TRBV19 to TRBJ2-1; 7 bases map to TRBD2. The CDR3 consists of 14 residues. Trimming cost V 4 bases and J 7 bases; bases outside gene matches: 7. Germline assignment: CDR1 LNHDA and CDR2 SQIVND (reference sequence). DNA of the CDR3: TGTGCCAGTAGTACCCGGGGAGGGACGAATGAGCAGTTCTTC. Translated: CASSTRGGTNEQFF.

The chain is built from TRBV7-2 and TRBJ2-7, with a possible D match to TRBD2 (6 bases). The CDR3 has 15 amino acids. V lost 3 bases and J 1 base, leaving 13 bases between the germline ends. Germline V gene lookup returns CDR1 SGHTA and CDR2 FQGNSA. The CDR3 DNA follows: TGTGCCAGCAGCTTCTCGACTAGTGGTTCCTACGAGCAGTACTTC. Its translation is CASSFSTSGSYEQYF.

The J gene is TRBJ1-5, the V gene TRBV4-3; TRBD1 agrees at 7 bases. Germline CDR1 LGHNA, CDR2 YSLEER. This CDR3 has 16 amino acids. Losses at the gene ends were 0 bases for V and 10 bases for J; bases not matched to a gene: 12. The CDR3 sequence: CASSQEIRQGPYPQHF. The CDR3 DNA is TGCGCCAGCAGCCAAGAAATTCGACAGGGCCCGTATCCCCAGCATTTT.

The genes are TRBV5-1 and TRBJ2-7, with TRBD2 matching over 11 bases. CDR1 is SGHRS, CDR2 YFSETQ, per germline. This CDR3 contains 16 residues. With V trimmed by 4 bases and J by 5 bases, 11 bases remained unmatched. In DNA, the CDR3 is TGCGCCAGCAGCCCAGGATCTAGCGGGGGGATGAACGAGCAGTACTTC. Translation gives CASSPGSSGGMNEQYF.

The gene calls are TRBV21-1 and TRBJ1-1; TRBD1, the table's D call, was not compared with the DNA. TRBV21-1 is recorded as a pseudogene. This CDR3 spans 13 amino acids. CDR3 region: CASSRTGRTEAFF. In DNA, the CDR3 is TGTGCCAGCAGCAGGACAGGGAGGACTGAAGCTTTCTTT.

The V gene is TRBV6-5, the J gene TRBJ1-1, with a tentative D call TRBD1 (6 bases). CDR3 length: 12 amino acids. The germline gives CDR1 MNHEY, CDR2 SVGAGI. V shed 6 bases and J shed 7 bases, with 12 bases lying between them. CDR3 sequence (DNA): TGTGCCAGCAGCCGTGGACAGAATGAAGCTTTCTTT. Translated: CASSRGQNEAFF.

In this sample, this clone turned up a few times. The V and J genes are TRBV28 and TRBJ1-6; D is unclear. The V gene's germline CDR1 is MDHEN and CDR2 SYDVKM. Trimming cost V 2 bases and J 6 bases, with 11 bases left between them. The CDR3 totals 15 residues. CDR3 DNA sequence: TGTGCCAGCAGTTTAAGGCCAGCCCTTAATTCACCCCTCCACTTT. It encodes CASSLRPALNSPLHF.

V and J are TRBV11-2 and TRBJ2-7, with D perhaps TRBD1 (6 bases). Germline CDR1 is SGHAT and CDR2 is FQNNGV. The CDR3 is 14 amino acids. The V end lost 3 bases, the J end lost 7 bases, and 16 bases lay between the germline ends. The CDR3 reads CASSFDPIRGEQYF. The CDR3, as DNA: TGTGCCAGCAGCTTTGACCCAATAAGGGGGGAGCAGTACTTC.

Note on this clone: This sample also contains other DNA sequences that code for the same CDR3. The V and J genes are TRBV7-9 and TRBJ2-5; perhaps TRBD2 as D (5 bases). V lost 3 bases and J lost 4, with 9 bases in between. The germline CDR1 and CDR2 sequences are SEHNR and FQNEAQ (reference sequence). The CDR3 loop spans 13 amino acids. The CDR3 spells CASSLDGVETQYF. The CDR3, as DNA: TGTGCCAGCAGCTTGGACGGGGTAGAGACCCAGTACTTC.

This clone occurred once. The chain recombines TRBV7-6 with TRBJ2-2; D is perhaps TRBD2 (6 bases). Trimming left V 5 bases short and J 2 bases short, with 15 bases between. This CDR3 is 16 amino acids long. Germline loops: CDR1 SGHVS, CDR2 FNYEAQ. The CDR3 sequence is CASSLTSSANTGELFF. In DNA, the CDR3 is TGTGCCAGCAGCCTCACTAGCAGCGCTAACACCGGGGAGCTGTTTTTT. Drawing the rest from reference TRBV7-6 and TRBJ2-2, the complete variable domain is GAGVSQSPRYKVTKRGQDVALRCDPISGHVSLYWYRQALGQGPEFLTYFNYEAQQDKSGLPNDRFSAERPEGSISTLTIQRTEQRDSAMYRCASSLTSSANTGELFFGEGSRLTVL.

This chain joins TRBV29-1 and TRBJ2-5; TRBD2 agrees at 10 bases. Germline CDR1 is SQVTM and CDR2 is ANQGSEA. Trimming at V came to 4 bases and at J to 5 bases, leaving 10 bases not matched to a gene. The CDR3 is 15 residues long. CDR3 nucleotide sequence: TGCAGCGTTGTACCTAGCGGGAGAAGTTGGGAGACCCAGTACTTC. Its translation is CSVVPSGRSWETQYF. The full variable domain, completed using reference TRBV29-1 and TRBJ2-5, is SAVISQKPSRDICQRGTSLTIQCQVDSQVTMMFWYRQQPGQSLTLIATANQGSEATYESGFVIDKFPISRPNLTFSTLTVSNMSPEDSSIYLCSVVPSGRSWETQYFGPGTRLLVL.

The chain has TRBV7-9 and TRBJ2-7, with 10 bases matching TRBD1. V shed 5 bases and J 7 bases; nucleotides not matched to a gene: 17. CDR3 length equals 17 residues. CDR1 is SEHNR and CDR2 is FQNEAQ in the germline V gene (reference sequence). The CDR3 DNA is TGTGCCAGCAGCCACCGAATGGCCGGGACAGGGGTTAAGGAGCAGTACTTC. It translates to CASSHRMAGTGVKEQYF.